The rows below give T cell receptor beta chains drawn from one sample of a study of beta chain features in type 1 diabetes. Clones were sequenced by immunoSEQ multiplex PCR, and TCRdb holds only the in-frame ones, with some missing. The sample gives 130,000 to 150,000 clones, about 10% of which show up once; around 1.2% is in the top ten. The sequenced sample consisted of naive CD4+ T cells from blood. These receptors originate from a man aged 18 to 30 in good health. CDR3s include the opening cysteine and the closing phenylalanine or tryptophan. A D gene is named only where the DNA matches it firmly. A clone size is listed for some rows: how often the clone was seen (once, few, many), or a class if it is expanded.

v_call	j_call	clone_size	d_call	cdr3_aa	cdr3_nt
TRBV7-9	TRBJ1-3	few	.	CASSLMGGRRSGRNTIYF	TGTGCCAGCAGCTTAATGGGTGGGAGGCGGTCTGGAAGAAACACCATATATTTT
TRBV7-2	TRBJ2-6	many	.	CASSRGLSGANVLTF	TGTGCCAGCAGCAGAGGGTTATCTGGGGCCAACGTCCTGACTTTC
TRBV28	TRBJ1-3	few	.	CASSLGAAGRNTIYF	TGTGCCAGCAGTTTGGGGGCGGCAGGCCGGAACACCATATATTTT
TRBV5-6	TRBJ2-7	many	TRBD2	CASRSGLSSYEQYF	TGTGCCAGCAGATCGGGACTATCCTCCTACGAGCAGTACTTC
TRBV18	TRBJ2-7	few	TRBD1	CASSPDRGSNEQYF	TGTGCCAGCTCACCAGACAGGGGGAGCAACGAGCAGTACTTC
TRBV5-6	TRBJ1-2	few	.	CASSQKPVSAGGGYTF	TGTGCCAGCAGCCAGAAACCGGTTTCGGCCGGGGGAGGCTACACCTTC
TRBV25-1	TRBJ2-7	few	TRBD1	CASSLQGSDEQYF	TGTGCCAGCAGCCTACAGGGGTCCGACGAGCAGTACTTC
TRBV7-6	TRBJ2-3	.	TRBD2	CASSLITSVTDTQYF	TGTGCCAGCAGCTTAATAACTAGCGTCACAGATACGCAGTATTTT
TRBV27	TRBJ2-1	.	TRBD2	CASSLRTSGGEQFF	TGTGCCAGCAGTCTCCGGACTAGCGGGGGAGAGCAGTTCTTC
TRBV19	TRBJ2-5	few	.	CASSSGRVGETQYF	TGTGCCAGTAGTAGCGGCAGGGTTGGAGAGACCCAGTACTTC
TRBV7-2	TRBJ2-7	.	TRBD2	CASRVAGVGEQYF	TGTGCCAGCAGAGTAGCGGGGGTGGGGGAGCAGTACTTC
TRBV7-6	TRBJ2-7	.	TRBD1	CASSSGQGTYEQYF	TGTGCCAGCAGCTCGGGACAGGGTACCTACGAGCAGTACTTC
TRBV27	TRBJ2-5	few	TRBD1	CASSPRTGWQETQYF	TGTGCCAGCAGCCCGCGGACAGGGTGGCAAGAGACCCAGTACTTC
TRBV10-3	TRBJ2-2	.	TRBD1	CAIRDRVPTGELFF	TGTGCCATCAGGGACAGGGTTCCCACCGGGGAGCTGTTTTTT
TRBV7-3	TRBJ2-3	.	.	CASSLNPAGPSTDTQYF	TGTGCCAGCAGCTTAAACCCCGCAGGTCCTAGCACAGATACGCAGTATTTT
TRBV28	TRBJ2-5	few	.	CASSLGRYRETQYF	TGTGCCAGCAGTTTAGGCAGGTACCGAGAGACCCAGTACTTC
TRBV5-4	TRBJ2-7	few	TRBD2	CASSLNRGGPGEQYF	TGTGCCAGCAGCTTGAATCGGGGGGGGCCGGGCGAGCAGTACTTC
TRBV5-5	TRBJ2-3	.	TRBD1	CASSLGDRPDTQYF	TGTGCCAGCAGCTTAGGGGACAGGCCAGATACGCAGTATTTT
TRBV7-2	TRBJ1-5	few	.	CASSLGQANQPQHF	TGTGCCAGCAGCTTAGGACAGGCCAATCAGCCCCAGCATTTT
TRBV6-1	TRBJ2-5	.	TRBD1	CASSRTGEGEETQYF	TGTGCCAGCAGCCGGACAGGGGAAGGGGAAGAGACCCAGTACTTC
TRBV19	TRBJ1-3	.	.	CASSTESSGNTIYF	TGTGCCAGTAGTACTGAGAGCTCTGGAAACACCATATATTTT
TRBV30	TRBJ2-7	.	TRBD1	CAWSAGGSHEQYF	TGTGCCTGGAGCGCAGGGGGCTCGCACGAGCAGTACTTC
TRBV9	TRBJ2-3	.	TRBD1	CASSVAPTGAADTQYF	TGTGCCAGCAGCGTAGCCCCGACAGGGGCGGCGGATACGCAGTATTTT
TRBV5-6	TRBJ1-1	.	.	CASSPGRGDGLNTEAFF	TGTGCCAGCAGCCCCGGGAGGGGGGACGGATTGAACACTGAAGCTTTCTTT